Presented here are 6 T cell receptor beta chains from one specimen sequenced in a study of T cell changes during pregnancy in multiple sclerosis. Sequencing used immunoSEQ multiplex PCR; TCRdb keeps in-frame clones, though not all of them. The data contain 99,000 or so clones, approximately 93% of them singletons. Specimen: peripheral blood, collected after pregnancy. The receptors here all came from a female donor with multiple sclerosis, enrolled in a pregnancy study.

V gene TRBV19 combines with J gene TRBJ2-3; the D gene is possibly TRBD2 (6 bases). The CDR3 is 12 amino acids. The germline V and J ends were trimmed by 5 bases and 9 bases, with 12 bases remaining between them. Germline V gene lookup returns CDR1 LNHDA and CDR2 SQIVND (reference sequence). The DNA for the CDR3 is TGTGCCAGTAGTTTTGCGGGGTCGACGCAGTATTTT. Residues: CASSFAGSTQYF.

The rearrangement links TRBV7-9 to TRBJ1-5, with 7 bases matching TRBD1. Germline V gene sequence: CDR1 SEHNR, CDR2 FQNEAQ (reference sequence). V shed 1 base and J 6 bases; nucleotides not matched to a gene: 3. The CDR3 is 14 residues long. CDR3 coding DNA: TGTGCCAGCAGCTTAGTAGGGGGCGGTCAGCCCCAGCATTTT. Translation: CASSLVGGGQPQHF.

J is TRBJ1-1 and V is TRBV5-8; a weak D match, TRBD1 (6 bases). Germline V gene data show CDR1 as SGHTS and CDR2 as YDEGEE. This CDR3 has 16 residues. Trimming left V 1 base short and J 0 bases short, with 13 bases between. CDR3 sequence reads: CASSLLTGPMNTEAFF. The CDR3, as DNA: TGTGCCAGCAGCTTGTTGACAGGACCCATGAACACTGAAGCTTTCTTT.

The rearrangement joins TRBV10-1 to TRBJ2-7, with TRBD2 matching 8 bases. Looked up from germline, CDR1 is WNHNN and CDR2 is SYGVQD (reference sequence). This CDR3 is 13 amino acids long. J was trimmed by 3 bases and V by 8 bases; bases with no gene match: 6. This chain's CDR3 is CASQPSGGYEQYF. CDR3 DNA: TGCGCCAGCCAACCCAGCGGGGGCTACGAGCAGTACTTC.

This clone was counted once. The J gene is TRBJ2-7, the V gene TRBV5-6; TRBD1 matches at 9 bases. The CDR3 covers 15 residues. Looked up from germline, CDR1 is SGHDT and CDR2 is YYEEEE. J lost 4 bases, V lost 2 bases, and 7 bases had no gene match. CDR3 amino acids: CASSFFGTGYYEQYF. The CDR3 DNA reads TGTGCCAGCAGCTTCTTCGGGACAGGGTATTACGAGCAGTACTTC.

V is TRBV4-1 and J is TRBJ2-7; D is ambiguous. V was clipped by 0 bases and J by 7 bases, with 22 bases between them. CDR3 length equals 17 residues. In germline, CDR1 is MGHRA, CDR2 YSYEKL. Written as DNA, the CDR3 is TGCGCCAGCAGCCAAGATCTTGGAGCCCTTGGGTGGCGGGAGCAGTACTTC. Translation gives CASSQDLGALGWREQYF.